Below, 16 T cell receptor beta chains from the same sample are listed, as sequenced in a study of T cells in localized non-small cell lung cancer. TCRdb's table, derived via immunoSEQ multiplex PCR, lists solely in-frame clones and lacks some. The sample has under 55,000 clones, 91% seen once; the top ten hold under 12%. Sequences were derived from PBMCs, sampled before any cancer treatment. Receptors were obtained from a woman aged 35 to 69 with stage II lung adenocarcinoma.

The chain links TRBV6-6 to TRBJ1-3, with 7 bases that match TRBD1. Germline V lookup: CDR1 MNHNY, CDR2 SVGAGI (reference sequence). The J segment lost 2 bases and the V segment lost 5 bases, leaving 9 bases of the junction unmatched. This CDR3 has 16 amino acids. The DNA of the CDR3 is TGTGCCAGCAGTCGTACAGGGGCTAACGCTGGAAACACCATATATTTT. Translated, it gives CASSRTGANAGNTIYF.

This rearrangement joins TRBV5-1 to TRBJ1-1; 7 nucleotides line up with TRBD1. Germline V gene sequence: CDR1 SGHRS, CDR2 YFSETQ. This CDR3 has 14 amino acids. V lost 3 bases, J lost 2 bases, and 4 bases stayed unmatched. The CDR3 reads CASSWDSLNTEAFF. CDR3 coding DNA: TGCGCCAGCAGCTGGGACAGCCTTAACACTGAAGCTTTCTTT.

This clone has a handful of counts. This chain joins TRBV10-2 and TRBJ1-2; 8 nucleotides align to TRBD1. The CDR3 runs to 15 residues. The J segment lost 6 bases and the V segment lost 4 bases, leaving 10 bases of the junction unmatched. CDR1 WSHSY and CDR2 SAAADI come from the germline V gene. The CDR3 reads CASSASAGGENGYTF. In DNA form, the CDR3 reads TGCGCCAGCAGTGCCTCGGCAGGGGGCGAGAATGGCTACACCTTC.

The CDR3 DNA reads TGTGCCAGCGGGACAACTAGCTACGAGCAGTACTTC. It codes for CASGTTSYEQYF. The chain employs TRBV19 and TRBJ2-7; D is possibly TRBD1 (6 bases). Germline values: CDR1 LNHDA, CDR2 SQIVND (reference sequence). Trimming took off 9 bases at V and 3 bases at J, with 12 bases between the two ends. The CDR3 is made up of 12 amino acids.

V usage is TRBV5-4 and J usage is TRBJ1-1; no clear D gene. V lost 4 bases and J 4 bases, leaving 14 bases between the germline ends. The CDR3 loop spans 14 amino acids. Germline CDR1 SGHNT, CDR2 YYREEE (reference sequence). For the CDR3, the DNA is TGTGCCAGCAGCCCGTTCAGCGGCTTCACTGAAGCTTTCTTT. Translating gives CASSPFSGFTEAFF.

The chain recombines TRBV27 with TRBJ2-1, with 10 bases aligning to TRBD2. Trimming at V came to 6 bases and at J to 4 bases, leaving 3 bases not matched to a gene. The CDR3 is 14 amino acids. Germline CDR1 MNHEY, CDR2 SMNVEV (reference sequence). This CDR3 is CASSRTSGYNEQFF. The CDR3 DNA follows: TGTGCCAGCAGCCGGACTAGCGGTTACAATGAGCAGTTCTTC.

The J gene is TRBJ2-1, the V gene TRBV2; D is perhaps TRBD2 (5 bases). CDR3 length equals 15 residues. Germline V gene data show CDR1 as SNHLY and CDR2 as FYNNEI. The V end lost 5 bases, the J end lost 4 bases, and 15 bases lay between the germline ends. In nucleotides, the CDR3 is TGTGCCAGCAGTCTCACTAGTATATTTTACAATGAGCAGTTCTTC. It specifies CASSLTSIFYNEQFF.

This chain links TRBV7-2 with TRBJ2-3; D gene ambiguous. The CDR3 totals 13 residues. Trimming shortened V by 1 base and J by 4 bases, and 6 bases separated the two germline ends. Germline-derived CDR1 and CDR2 are SGHTA and FQGNSA. The DNA for the CDR3 is TGTGCCAGCAGCTTAGAATCTTCAGATACGCAGTATTTT. Residues: CASSLESSDTQYF.

The genes are TRBV9 and TRBJ2-5; possibly TRBD1 for D (6 bases). This CDR3 comprises 14 residues. The ends were cut back, 4 bases at V and 5 bases at J, with 15 bases in the middle. Per the germline V gene, CDR1 is SGDLS and CDR2 is YYNGEE. The CDR3 region is CASSLQGWVETQYF. CDR3 coding DNA: TGTGCCAGCAGCTTACAGGGCTGGGTGGAGACCCAGTACTTC.

CDR3 amino acids: CASSEAKRQGAGEQFF. Written as DNA, the CDR3 is TGTGCCAGCAGTGAAGCGAAGAGGCAGGGGGCGGGAGAGCAGTTCTTC. The chain recombines TRBV2 with TRBJ2-1; 8 bases match TRBD1. The CDR3 contains 16 residues. Germline CDR1 reads SNHLY; CDR2 reads FYNNEI. V lost 0 bases to trimming and J lost 10 bases; unmatched junction nucleotides: 11.

The chain is built from TRBV18 and TRBJ2-3; D is unresolved. Germline CDR1 reads KGHSH; CDR2 reads LQKENI. This CDR3 is 13 amino acids long. V was pared by 5 bases and J by 4 bases, with 10 bases between. CDR3 DNA sequence: TGTGCCAGCTCATCTAATCTCGCAGATACGCAGTATTTT. It encodes CASSSNLADTQYF.

The V call is TRBV11-2, the J call TRBJ2-5, with D tentatively TRBD2 (5 bases). V lost 0 bases, J lost 11 bases, and 10 bases lay in between. The CDR3 is 12 amino acids. The germline CDR1 and CDR2 sequences are SGHAT and FQNNGV. CDR3 sequence (DNA): TGTGCCAGCAGCTTAGATCGGTGGGAGCAGTACTTC. As protein: CASSLDRWEQYF.

The chain links TRBV6-5 to TRBJ2-1; TRBD2 agrees at 7 bases. Germline CDR1 reads MNHEY; CDR2 reads SVGAGI. The CDR3 length is 15 residues. Trimming took 2 bases from V and 4 from J; bases not matched to a gene: 5. The CDR3 loop is CASSYAGRDYNEQFF. The CDR3 DNA sequence: TGTGCCAGCAGTTACGCAGGGAGGGATTACAATGAGCAGTTCTTC.

This chain uses TRBV19 with TRBJ1-5; TRBD1 matches 9 bases. Germline assignment: CDR1 LNHDA and CDR2 SQIVND (reference sequence). Germline trimming cut 6 bases from V and 7 bases from J; bases unmatched to any gene: 7. The CDR3 extends over 14 amino acids. CDR3 residues: CASSQTGGSQPQHF. In DNA, the CDR3 is TGTGCCAGTAGCCAGACAGGGGGTAGCCAGCCCCAGCATTTT.

The chain uses TRBV5-1 and TRBJ1-1, with 8 bases aligning to TRBD1. The V segment lost 0 bases and the J segment 6 bases; nucleotides outside the gene matches: 4. The CDR3 covers 14 residues. The V gene's germline CDR1 is SGHRS and CDR2 YFSETQ. DNA of the CDR3: TGCGCCAGCAGCTTGGGTGACAGGGGTGCTGAAGCTTTCTTT. Its protein product is CASSLGDRGAEAFF. Full variable domain (rest looked up from reference TRBV5-1 and TRBJ1-1): KAGVTQTPRYLIKTRGQQVTLSCSPISGHRSVSWYQQTPGQGLQFLFEYFSETQRNKGNFPGRFSGRQFSNSRSEMNVSTLELGDSALYLCASSLGDRGAEAFFGQGTRLTVV.

This CDR3 is CASSDSGGVDNEQFF. The CDR3 region has the DNA TGTGCCAGCAGCGATAGCGGGGGGGTTGACAATGAGCAGTTCTTC. The chain joins TRBV6-6 to TRBJ2-1, with 11 bases that match TRBD2. CDR3 length equals 15 residues. V lost 6 bases, J lost 5 bases, and 6 bases stayed unmatched. Germline V gives CDR1 MNHNY, CDR2 SVGAGI (reference sequence).